The 6 T cell receptor beta chains reported below all come from one sample, sequenced in a study of cytomegalovirus exposure and HLA in healthy donors. The PCR was carried out with 60 Vbeta primers and 13 Jbeta primers. Some clones are missing from TCRdb's copy, which holds only in-frame ones; the method was immunoSEQ multiplex PCR. This sample has 150,000 or so clones, with 80% to 90% found just once. The specimen sequenced was PBMCs. The receptors shown here come from a man younger than 35 in good health and CMV-seropositive.

The rearrangement links TRBV7-2 to TRBJ2-7; TRBD1 agrees at 8 bases. After removal of 1 base from V and 3 bases from J, the junction contained 2 bases not matched to a gene. The germline CDR1 and CDR2 sequences are SGHTA and FQGNSA. This CDR3 region has 14 residues. Here the CDR3 DNA reads TGTGCCAGCAGCTTAGACGGGACAGGCTACGAGCAGTACTTC. This gives the protein CASSLDGTGYEQYF.

J is TRBJ2-4 and V is TRBV7-2; 8 positions agree with TRBD1. CDR1 is SGHTA, CDR2 FQGNSA, per germline. The CDR3 spans 17 residues. V shed 5 bases and J 0 bases; nucleotides not matched to a gene: 9. Here the CDR3 DNA reads TGTGCCAGCAGCCCCGGACAGGGCCTGCTAGCCAAAAACATTCAGTACTTC. As protein: CASSPGQGLLAKNIQYF.

The chain joins TRBV2 to TRBJ1-1, with D possibly matching TRBD1 (5 bases). The V end was cut by 4 bases, the J end by 3 bases, with 9 bases between. Germline CDR1 is SNHLY and CDR2 is FYNNEI. This CDR3 is 13 amino acids long. The CDR3 sequence is CASSVGADTEAFF. CDR3 nucleotides: TGTGCCAGCAGTGTAGGGGCGGACACTGAAGCTTTCTTT.

Only a few counts were recorded for this clone. The chain uses TRBV21-1 and TRBJ2-1; TRBD1, as called in the table, went unchecked against the DNA. TRBV21-1 is described as a pseudogene. The length of the CDR3 is 15 residues. As DNA, the CDR3 is TGTGCCAGCACCGACCGGGACAGGGGGCCTACTGAGCAGTTCTTC. It specifies CASTDRDRGPTEQFF.

V is TRBV7-3 and J is TRBJ1-5, with 9 bases fitting TRBD1. CDR1 is SGHTA, CDR2 FQGTGA, per germline. J was trimmed by 6 bases and V by 5 bases; bases with no gene match: 8. The CDR3 length is 15 residues. CDR3 in amino acids: CASSETGGLPQPQHF. In nucleotides, the CDR3 is TGTGCCAGCAGCGAAACAGGGGGCCTTCCTCAGCCCCAGCATTTT.

V and J are TRBV7-2 and TRBJ2-5, with 9 bases that match TRBD2. This CDR3 region has 14 residues. Looked up from germline, CDR1 is SGHTA and CDR2 is FQGNSA. The junction had 2 bases not matched to a gene; V was cut back by 5 bases and J by 1 base. The DNA for the CDR3 is TGTGCCAGCAGCCAGCGGGGGGCCCAAGAGACCCAGTACTTC. Translating it yields CASSQRGAQETQYF.